This T cell receptor (beta chain) was documented in a study of CD8 T cells in cerebrospinal fluid in Alzheimer's disease. The study's findings and limits: Patients with mild cognitive impairment or Alzheimer's disease had a larger top CSF clone percentage than controls.

The CDR3 extends over 14 amino acids. The germline V gene has CDR1 LNHDA and CDR2 SQIVND (reference sequence). Its frequency marks this clonotype as medium-sized. The antigen is not known. Patients with Parkinson's disease were included as a neurodegenerative comparison group. Reprocessing the 10x single-cell sequencing reads, TCRdb reports a single entry for every CDR3 protein and omits DNA. Recorded for this sample: about 860 distinct CDR3 sequences. This chain uses TRBV19 with TRBJ1-1; the TRBD1 assignment by TCRdb is unverifiable without DNA. Sequencing was carried out using cerebrospinal fluid. The TCR sequence derives from a human donor with Parkinson's disease. The CDR3 sequence: CASSMAGGRTEAFF.